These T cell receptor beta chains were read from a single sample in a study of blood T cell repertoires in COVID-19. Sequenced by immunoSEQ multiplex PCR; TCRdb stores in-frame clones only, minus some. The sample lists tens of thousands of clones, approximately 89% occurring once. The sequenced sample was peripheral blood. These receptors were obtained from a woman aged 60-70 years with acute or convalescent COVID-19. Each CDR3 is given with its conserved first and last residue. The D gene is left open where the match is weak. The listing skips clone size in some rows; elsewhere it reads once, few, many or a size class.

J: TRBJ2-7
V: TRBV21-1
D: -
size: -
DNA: TGTGCCAGCAGCAAGACAGGGAAGGACTACGAGCAGTACTTC
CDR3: CASSKTGKDYEQYF

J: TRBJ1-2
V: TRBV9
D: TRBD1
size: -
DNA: TGTGCCAGCAGCGTAGGGACAGGGGGCAGCTATGGCTACACCTTC
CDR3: CASSVGTGGSYGYTF

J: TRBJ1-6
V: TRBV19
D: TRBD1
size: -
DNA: TGTGCCAGTAGTACCGGACAGGGGGCGTATAATTCACCCCTCCACTTT
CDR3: CASSTGQGAYNSPLHF

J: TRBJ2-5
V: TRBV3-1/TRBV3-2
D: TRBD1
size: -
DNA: TGTGCCAGCAGCCAAACGGACAGGGGGGAGACCCAGTACTTC
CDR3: CASSQTDRGETQYF

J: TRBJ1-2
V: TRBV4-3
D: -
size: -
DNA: TGCGCCAGCAGCCAGATTGGGGGACATTTGGGACGCTATGGCTACACCTTC
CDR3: CASSQIGGHLGRYGYTF

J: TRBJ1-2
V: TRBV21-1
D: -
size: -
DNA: TGTGCCAGCAGCCGGGGGGACAGGGGAACCTCCCTAACTAACTATGGCTACACCTTC
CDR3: CASSRGDRGTSLTNYGYTF

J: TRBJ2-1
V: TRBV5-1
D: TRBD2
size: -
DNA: TGCGCCAGCAGCTCCGGCGGGACTAGCGGGAGTAATGAGCAGTTCTTC
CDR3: CASSSGGTSGSNEQFF

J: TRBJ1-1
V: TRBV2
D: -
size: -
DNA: TGTGCCAGCAGTGAAGGGCCTCACACTGAAGCTTTCTTT
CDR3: CASSEGPHTEAFF

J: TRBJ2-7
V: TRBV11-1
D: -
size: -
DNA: TGTGCCAGCAGCTTAGGAGGTACGGGTGGGTACGAGCAGTACTTC
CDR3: CASSLGGTGGYEQYF

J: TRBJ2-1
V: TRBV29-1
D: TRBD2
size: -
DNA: TGCAGCGTTCAAACTAGCGGGAGAAGTGACGAGCAGTTCTTC
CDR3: CSVQTSGRSDEQFF

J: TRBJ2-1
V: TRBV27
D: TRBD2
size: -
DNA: TGTGCCAGCTCTAGCGGGAGTCCGCTGAATGAGCAGTTCTTC
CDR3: CASSSGSPLNEQFF

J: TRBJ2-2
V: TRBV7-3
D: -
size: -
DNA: TGTGCCAGCAGCCCCCACGGCGGGCGGCTTTCCGGGGAGCTGTTTTTT
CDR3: CASSPHGGRLSGELFF

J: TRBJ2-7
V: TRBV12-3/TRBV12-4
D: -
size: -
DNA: TGTGCCAGCAGTTTATTTGGAGGGTACGAGCAGTACTTC
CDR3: CASSLFGGYEQYF

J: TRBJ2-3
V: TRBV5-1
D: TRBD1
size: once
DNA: TGCGCCAGCAGCTGGGGACAGGGAGTCAGCACAGATACGCAGTATTTT
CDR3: CASSWGQGVSTDTQYF

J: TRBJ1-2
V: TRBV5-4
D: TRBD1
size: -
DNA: TGTGCCAGCCGGGACAGGGTTGGCTATGGCTACACCTTC
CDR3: CASRDRVGYGYTF

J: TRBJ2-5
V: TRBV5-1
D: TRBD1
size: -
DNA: TGCGCCAGCAGCCCGGGACAGGATAAAGAGACCCAGTACTTC
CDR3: CASSPGQDKETQYF

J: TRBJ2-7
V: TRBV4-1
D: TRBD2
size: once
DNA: TGCGCCAGCAGCCAAGAACCTTGGGCGGGAGAGGGGGAGCAGTACTTC
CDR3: CASSQEPWAGEGEQYF

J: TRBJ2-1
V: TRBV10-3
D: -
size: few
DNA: TGTGCCATCAGTGAGAATAGGGAGGAAGGAAATTTCTTC
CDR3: CAISENREEGNFF

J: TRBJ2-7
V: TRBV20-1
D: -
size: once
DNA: TGCAGTGCTAGGCGTAACGAGCAGTACTTC
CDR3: CSARRNEQYF

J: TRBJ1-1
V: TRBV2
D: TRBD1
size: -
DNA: TGTGCCAGCAGTGAAGTACAGGGGATAACTGAAGCTTTCTTT
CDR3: CASSEVQGITEAFF

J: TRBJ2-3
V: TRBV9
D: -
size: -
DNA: TGTGCCAGCAGCGTTAACACAGATACGCAGTATTTT
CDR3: CASSVNTDTQYF

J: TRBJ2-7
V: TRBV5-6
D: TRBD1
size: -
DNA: TGTGCCAGCAGCTTGGGAACAGGGGCCTACGAGCAGTACTTC
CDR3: CASSLGTGAYEQYF

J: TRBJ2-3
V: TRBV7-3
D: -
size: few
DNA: TGTGCCAGCAGCCCGGGGAGCACAGATACGCAGTATTTT
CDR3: CASSPGSTDTQYF

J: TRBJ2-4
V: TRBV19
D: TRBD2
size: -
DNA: TGTGCCAGTAGTACATTAGCGGGAGCTGCCAAAAACATTCAGTACTTC
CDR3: CASSTLAGAAKNIQYF

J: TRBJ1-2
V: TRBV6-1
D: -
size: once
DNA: TGTGCCAGCAGTGAAGGCCCAGGTAGTCTTCTAGGCTACACCTTC
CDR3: CASSEGPGSLLGYTF

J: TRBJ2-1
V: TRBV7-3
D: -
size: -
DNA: TGTGCCAGCAGCCCCAACAGGGATAATGAGCAGTTCTTC
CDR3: CASSPNRDNEQFF

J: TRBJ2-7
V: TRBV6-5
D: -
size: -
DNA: TGTGCCAGCAGCCTAGAGGGTCTGCCCTACGAGCAGTACTTC
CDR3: CASSLEGLPYEQYF

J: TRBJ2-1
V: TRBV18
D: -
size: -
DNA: TGTGCCAGCTCATTCACTACCACGACGGCGGTCGACCCCAATGAGCAGTTCTTC
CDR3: CASSFTTTTAVDPNEQFF

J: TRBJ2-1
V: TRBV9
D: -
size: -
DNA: TGTGCCAGCAGCGTAGAGGAGGCTGAGCAGTTCTTC
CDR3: CASSVEEAEQFF

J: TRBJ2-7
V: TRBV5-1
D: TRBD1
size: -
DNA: TGCGCCAGCAGCTTGGCCTTGACAGGGGGGACCTACGAGCAGTACTTC
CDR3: CASSLALTGGTYEQYF

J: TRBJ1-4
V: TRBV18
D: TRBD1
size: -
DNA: TGTGCCAGCTCACCTGGGACAGGCGGTAATGAAAAACTGTTTTTT
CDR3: CASSPGTGGNEKLFF

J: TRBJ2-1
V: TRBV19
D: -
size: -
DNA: TGTGCCAGTAGTATCGGTTGGGCAGGGGTTAAGGATGAGCAGTTCTTC
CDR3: CASSIGWAGVKDEQFF

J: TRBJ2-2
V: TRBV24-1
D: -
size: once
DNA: TGTGCCACCAGGGGCCCCACAGGGAGGGCATCGGGCACCGGGGAGCTGTTTTTT
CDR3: CATRGPTGRASGTGELFF

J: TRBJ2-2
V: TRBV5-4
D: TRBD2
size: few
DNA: TGTGCCAGCAGAAACGGACTAGCGGGAGGGAACACCGGGGAGCTGTTTTTT
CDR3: CASRNGLAGGNTGELFF

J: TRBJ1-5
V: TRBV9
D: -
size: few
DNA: TGTGCCAGCAGCGTAGGGCCAGGCAATCAGCCCCAGCATTTT
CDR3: CASSVGPGNQPQHF

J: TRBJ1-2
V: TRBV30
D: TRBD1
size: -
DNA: TGTGCCGGAAAGAGGACAGGGGGCAACTATGGCTACACCTTC
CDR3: CAGKRTGGNYGYTF

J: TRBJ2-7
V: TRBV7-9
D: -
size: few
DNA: TGTGCCAGCAACCAGGCGGGAGAGCAGTACTTC
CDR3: CASNQAGEQYF

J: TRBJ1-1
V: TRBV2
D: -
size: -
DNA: TGTGCCAGCAGTGCTGTGAACACTGAAGCTTTCTTT
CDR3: CASSAVNTEAFF

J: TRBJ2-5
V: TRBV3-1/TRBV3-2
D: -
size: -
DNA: TGTGCCAGCAGCCGCCTCAGGGAGACCCAGTACTTC
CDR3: CASSRLRETQYF

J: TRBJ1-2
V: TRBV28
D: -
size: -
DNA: TGTGCCAGCAGTTTTGGCAGTCGGGGGAGGGATGGCTACACCTTC
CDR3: CASSFGSRGRDGYTF

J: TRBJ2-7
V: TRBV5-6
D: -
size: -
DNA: TGTGCCAGCAGCTTCTCGAGGGAGCAGTACTTC
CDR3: CASSFSREQYF

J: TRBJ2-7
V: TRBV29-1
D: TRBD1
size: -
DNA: TGCAGCGTTGTCGAGGGACAGTCTAAGGGGGAGCAGTACTTC
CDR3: CSVVEGQSKGEQYF

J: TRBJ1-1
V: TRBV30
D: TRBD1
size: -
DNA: TGTGCCTGGAGCGACAGGGGCTTGATTGGAGCTTTCTTT
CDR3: CAWSDRGLIGAFF

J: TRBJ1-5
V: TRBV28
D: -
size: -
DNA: TGTGCCAGCAGTTCCGGAGGTCTCGGGGGCAATCAGCCCCAGCATTTT
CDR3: CASSSGGLGGNQPQHF

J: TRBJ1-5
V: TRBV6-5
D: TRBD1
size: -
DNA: TGTGCCAGCAGTTTCACAGGGGAGAATCAGCCCCAGCATTTT
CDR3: CASSFTGENQPQHF

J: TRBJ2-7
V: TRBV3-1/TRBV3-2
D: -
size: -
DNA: TGTGCCAGCAGCCAAGGGGGGGTTACCTACGAGCAGTACTTC
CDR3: CASSQGGVTYEQYF

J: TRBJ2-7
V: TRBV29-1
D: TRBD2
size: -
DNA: TGCAGCGTTGAAGACGGACTAGCGGGGGTCTCCTACGAGCAGTACTTC
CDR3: CSVEDGLAGVSYEQYF

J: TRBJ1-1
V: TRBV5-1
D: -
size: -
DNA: TGCGCCAGCAGCTTACATCGACAGGCCACCATGAACACTGAAGCTTTCTTT
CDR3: CASSLHRQATMNTEAFF

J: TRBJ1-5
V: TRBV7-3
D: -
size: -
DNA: TGTGCCAGCAGCTTGCGCAGGGCAGAAAATCAGCCCCAGCATTTT
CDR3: CASSLRRAENQPQHF

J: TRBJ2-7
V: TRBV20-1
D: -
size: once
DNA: TGCAGCCTAAAGAGCTCCTACGAGCAGTACTTC
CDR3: CSLKSSYEQYF

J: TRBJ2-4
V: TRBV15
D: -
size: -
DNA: TGTGCCACCAGTAACGGAGGGGACGGGGCCAAAAACATTCAGTACTTC
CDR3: CATSNGGDGAKNIQYF

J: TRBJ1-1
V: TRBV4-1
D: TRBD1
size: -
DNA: TGCGCCAGCAGCCCCGGGACAGATAATGTTCTTGAAGCTTTCTTT
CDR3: CASSPGTDNVLEAFF

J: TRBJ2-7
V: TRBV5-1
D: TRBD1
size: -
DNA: TGCGCCAGCAGCTTGGGACAGGGGATGGGAGGCGAGCAGTACTTC
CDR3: CASSLGQGMGGEQYF

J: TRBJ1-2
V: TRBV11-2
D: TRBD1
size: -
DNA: TGTGCCAGCAACAAACCGGGACAGCCCACTAGCTCCTATGGCTACACCTTC
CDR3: CASNKPGQPTSSYGYTF

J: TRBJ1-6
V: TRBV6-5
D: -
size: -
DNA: TGTGCCAGCACTCCACAGGGAAATTCACCCCTCCACTTT
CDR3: CASTPQGNSPLHF